This T cell receptor (beta chain) was sequenced for a study of vaccination and CD4 T cells after COVID-19. The overall study: Post-COVID draws followed diagnosis by a median around 100 days (range 35 to 161).

By proportion, this clonotype is medium-sized. Antigen unknown. Sample treatment: approximately 11-day PBMC culture with coronavirus spike peptide pools or control peptides (ViraFEST assay). Two million PBMCs per well were cultured with roughly 9.2 IU/ml IL-2 and roughly 10 ug/ml peptide pools. Per germline, CDR1 SGHTA and CDR2 FQGNSA. The germline V and J ends were trimmed by 8 bases and 4 bases, with 10 bases remaining between them. CDR3 length: 12 residues. An Oncomine TCR Beta short-read assay was used to sequence the DNA from cultured CD4+ T cells. MiXCR was run by TCRdb on the PCR reads, yielding one entry per CDR3 protein. The profile shows about 4,500 distinct CDR3 sequences, around 23% of them singletons.

This chain connects TRBV7-2 to TRBJ2-3; D ambiguous. The material was CD4+ T cells from blood, cultured in vitro, obtained after SARS-CoV-2 vaccination. This receptor was obtained from a human donor who had recovered from COVID-19. CDR3 sequence (DNA): TGTGCCAGCGCCCTGAGCGCAGATACGCAGTATTTT. Protein product: CASALSADTQYF.